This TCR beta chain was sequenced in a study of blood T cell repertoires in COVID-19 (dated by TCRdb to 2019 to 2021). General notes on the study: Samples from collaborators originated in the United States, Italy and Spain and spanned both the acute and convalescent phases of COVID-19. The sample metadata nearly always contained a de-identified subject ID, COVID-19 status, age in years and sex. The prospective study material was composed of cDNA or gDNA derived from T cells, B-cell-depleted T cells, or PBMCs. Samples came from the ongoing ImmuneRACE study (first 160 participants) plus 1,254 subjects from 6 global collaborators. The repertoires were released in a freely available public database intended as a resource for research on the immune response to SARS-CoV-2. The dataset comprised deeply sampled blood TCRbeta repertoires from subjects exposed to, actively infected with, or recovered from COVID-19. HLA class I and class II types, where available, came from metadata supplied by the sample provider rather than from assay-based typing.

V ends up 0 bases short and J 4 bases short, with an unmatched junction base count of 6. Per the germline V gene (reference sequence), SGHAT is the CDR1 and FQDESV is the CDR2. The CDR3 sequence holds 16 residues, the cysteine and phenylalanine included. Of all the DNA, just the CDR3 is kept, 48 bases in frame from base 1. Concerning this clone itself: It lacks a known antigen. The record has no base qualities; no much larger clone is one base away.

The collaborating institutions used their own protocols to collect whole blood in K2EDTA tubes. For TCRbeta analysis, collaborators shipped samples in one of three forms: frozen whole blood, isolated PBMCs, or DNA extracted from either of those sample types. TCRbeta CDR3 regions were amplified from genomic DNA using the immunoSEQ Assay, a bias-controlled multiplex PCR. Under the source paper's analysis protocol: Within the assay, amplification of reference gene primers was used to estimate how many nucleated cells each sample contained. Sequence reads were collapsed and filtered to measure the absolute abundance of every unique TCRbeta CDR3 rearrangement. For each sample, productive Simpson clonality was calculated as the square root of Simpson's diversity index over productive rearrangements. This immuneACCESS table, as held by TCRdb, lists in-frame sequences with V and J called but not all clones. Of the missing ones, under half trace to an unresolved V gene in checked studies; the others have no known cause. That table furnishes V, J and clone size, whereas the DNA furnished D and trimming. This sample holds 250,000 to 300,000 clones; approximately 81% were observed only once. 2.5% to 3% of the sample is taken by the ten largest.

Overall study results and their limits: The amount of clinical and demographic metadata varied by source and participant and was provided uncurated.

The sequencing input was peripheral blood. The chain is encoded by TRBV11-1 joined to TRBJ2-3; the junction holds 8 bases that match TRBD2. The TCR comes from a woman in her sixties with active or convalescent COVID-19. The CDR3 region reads CASSLALGGAADTQYF. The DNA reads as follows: TGTGCCAGCAGCTTAGCGCTCGGGGGGGCGGCAGATACGCAGTATTTT.